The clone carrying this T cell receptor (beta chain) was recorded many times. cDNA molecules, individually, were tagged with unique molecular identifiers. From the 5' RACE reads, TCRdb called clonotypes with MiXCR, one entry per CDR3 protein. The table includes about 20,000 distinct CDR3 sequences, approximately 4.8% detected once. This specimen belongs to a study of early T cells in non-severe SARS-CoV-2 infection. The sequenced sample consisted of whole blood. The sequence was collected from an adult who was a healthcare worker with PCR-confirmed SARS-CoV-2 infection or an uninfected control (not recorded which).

CDR3 in amino acids: CAWKGPGTNYEQYF. Written as DNA, the CDR3 is TGTGCCTGGAAAGGACCGGGGACAAACTACGAGCAGTACTTC. This chain links TRBV30 with TRBJ2-7, with a tentative D call TRBD1 (6 bases). In germline, CDR1 is GTSNPN, CDR2 SVGIG (reference sequence). Trimming cost V 4 bases and J 3 bases, with 16 bases left between them. This CDR3 has 14 amino acids.